The 24 T cell receptor beta chains listed next were all sequenced from one sample in a study of identical twins. One entry per CDR3 protein, called by TCRdb with MiXCR from the 5' RACE reads. The sample shows 540,000 or so distinct CDR3 sequences, 20% to 25% of them seen only once. These data also formed part of another study, on yellow fever vaccine responses in identical twins.

The sequencing sample was made of CD4+ T cells sorted from blood. The source of these receptors is a woman under 30 in good health.

This rearrangement joins TRBV29-1 to TRBJ2-7; 10 nucleotides agree with TRBD2. J was trimmed by 4 bases and V by 5 bases; bases with no gene match: 5. The CDR3 consists of 13 residues. CDR1 and CDR2 (germline): SQVTM, ANQGSEA. CDR3 bases: TGCAGCGTTAGACTAGCGGGTATTTACGAGCAGTACTTC. It specifies CSVRLAGIYEQYF.

In its sample, this clonotype was seen many times. The chain carries TRBV5-1 and TRBJ2-1; D gene unclear. The CDR3 consists of 15 residues. Trimming pared 0 bases from V and 0 bases from J, leaving 7 bases between. Germline V lookup: CDR1 SGHRS, CDR2 YFSETQ. CDR3 protein: CASSLDPSSYNEQFF. DNA for the CDR3: TGCGCCAGCAGCTTGGACCCGAGCTCCTACAATGAGCAGTTCTTC. Supplemented by reference TRBV5-1 and TRBJ2-1, the full variable domain reads KAGVTQTPRYLIKTRGQQVTLSCSPISGHRSVSWYQQTPGQGLQFLFEYFSETQRNKGNFPGRFSGRQFSNSRSEMNVSTLELGDSALYLCASSLDPSSYNEQFFGPGTRLTVL.

The chain links TRBV20-1 to TRBJ2-7; TRBD1 aligns across 9 bases. The germline V gene encodes CDR1 DFQATT and CDR2 SNEGSKA (reference sequence). V lost 1 base to trimming and J lost 3 bases; unmatched junction nucleotides: 4. The CDR3 is made up of 14 amino acids. DNA of the CDR3: TGCAGTGCTAGAGGTCCGGGACAGGGCTACGAGCAGTACTTC. Amino acid sequence: CSARGPGQGYEQYF.

The chain combines TRBV27 with TRBJ2-7; 7 bases are shared with TRBD1. Per the germline V gene, CDR1 is MNHEY and CDR2 is SMNVEV (reference sequence). The CDR3 covers 13 residues. Trimming at V came to 3 bases and at J to 5 bases, leaving 4 bases not matched to a gene. The CDR3 DNA reads as TGTGCCAGCAGTTTCTACAGGGGTAACGAGCAGTACTTC. Amino acid sequence: CASSFYRGNEQYF.

The CDR3: CASSLELAGGEQFF. The CDR3 DNA is TGCGCCAGCAGCTTGGAACTAGCGGGAGGTGAGCAGTTCTTC. The chain couples TRBV5-1 to TRBJ2-1, with 12 bases that match TRBD2. Germline CDR1 reads SGHRS; CDR2 reads YFSETQ. This CDR3 is built from 14 residues. Germline trimming cut 0 bases from V and 9 bases from J; bases unmatched to any gene: 1.

J is TRBJ2-1 and V is TRBV7-2; possible D gene TRBD2, 6 bases. The CDR3 spans 13 residues. Between the trimmed V and J ends, which lost 3 bases and 6 bases, there was a span of 9 bases. Per the germline V gene, CDR1 is SGHTA and CDR2 is FQGNSA. The CDR3 DNA reads TGTGCCAGCAGCTTGCTCGGGGGCAATGAGCAGTTCTTC. Translating it yields CASSLLGGNEQFF.

The chain uses TRBV24-1 and TRBJ2-1; D call uncertain. CDR1 is KGHDR and CDR2 is SFDVKD in the germline V gene. The CDR3 has 15 residues. With 2 bases removed from V and 1 base from J, the gap between germline ends came to 8 bases. The CDR3 here is CATSDSETSYNEQFF. The CDR3, as DNA: TGTGCCACCAGTGATTCCGAGACATCCTACAATGAGCAGTTCTTC.

The J gene is TRBJ2-2, the V gene TRBV24-1, with TRBD1 matching 10 bases. The CDR3 has 14 amino acids. The V gene end was trimmed by 8 bases and the J gene end by 5 bases; junction bases not matched to a gene: 4. Per germline, CDR1 KGHDR and CDR2 SFDVKD. The CDR3 DNA reads TGTGCCACCAACAGGGACAGGGGAACCGGGGAGCTGTTTTTT. It specifies CATNRDRGTGELFF.

This clonotype was observed a few times. The chain recombines TRBV3-1 with TRBJ2-5; D uncertain. The CDR3 consists of 14 residues. CDR1 is LGHDT, CDR2 YNNKEL, per germline (reference sequence). The V gene lost 3 bases and the J gene lost 4 bases, with 12 bases spanning the gap. The CDR3 sequence: CASSHQAAGETQYF. CDR3 coding DNA: TGTGCCAGCAGCCACCAGGCGGCTGGAGAGACCCAGTACTTC.

This chain links TRBV20-1 with TRBJ2-7; D is ambiguous. From germline, CDR1 is DFQATT and CDR2 SNEGSKA (reference sequence). V dropped 0 bases and J dropped 2 bases, with 14 bases sitting between them. CDR3 length: 15 amino acids. CDR3 protein: CSARDGQYSTYEQYV. The CDR3 DNA is TGCAGTGCTAGAGATGGTCAGTACTCAACCTACGAGCAGTACGTC.

This clonotype showed up many times. This rearrangement joins TRBV12-3 or TRBV12-4 to TRBJ2-1; D is perhaps TRBD2 (5 bases). The CDR3 spans 15 residues. Between the trimmed V and J ends, which lost 6 bases and 0 bases, there was a span of 12 bases. CDR3 sequence reads: CASRATRGSYNEQFF. DNA for the CDR3: TGTGCCAGCAGAGCTACTAGAGGCTCCTACAATGAGCAGTTCTTC.

The chain recombines TRBV5-8 with TRBJ1-4; D is possibly TRBD1 (6 bases). The V end was cut by 4 bases, the J end by 4 bases, with 11 bases between. The CDR3 has 14 amino acids. The germline CDR1 and CDR2 sequences are SGHTS and YDEGEE. The CDR3 sequence: CASSAGTSNEKLFF. The CDR3 region has the DNA TGTGCCAGCAGCGCCGGGACAAGTAATGAAAAACTGTTTTTT.

The rearrangement uses TRBV18 and TRBJ2-4, with 9 bases that match TRBD1. The CDR3 has 17 residues. The germline V gene has CDR1 KGHSH and CDR2 LQKENI. With 4 bases clipped from V and 3 bases from J, the junction kept 10 bases outside the gene matches. CDR3 protein: CASSRPGQGAIKNIQYF. Written as DNA, the CDR3 is TGTGCCAGCTCACGTCCGGGACAGGGCGCGATCAAAAACATTCAGTACTTC.

CDR3 region: CASSLVGASGIITDTQYF. In DNA form, the CDR3 reads TGTGCCAGCAGCTTAGTCGGTGCTAGCGGGATAATCACAGATACGCAGTATTTT. This chain links TRBV11-2 with TRBJ2-3; 9 nucleotides agree with TRBD2. The germline gives CDR1 SGHAT, CDR2 FQNNGV. V was pared by 1 base and J by 2 bases, with 10 bases of the junction left unmatched. The CDR3 covers 18 residues.

V gene TRBV10-2 combines with J gene TRBJ1-6; D may be TRBD1 (5 bases). Germline V gene sequence: CDR1 WSHSY, CDR2 SAAADI. The CDR3 spans 13 residues. Trimming pared 6 bases from V and 9 bases from J, leaving 12 bases between. Written as DNA, the CDR3 is TGCGCCAGCAGCTGGCAGGGAGGTTCACCCCTCCACTTT. Translated: CASSWQGGSPLHF.

Many counts were recorded for this clonotype. The chain uses TRBV5-1 and TRBJ2-7; the match to TRBD1 covers 8 bases. Germline assignment: CDR1 SGHRS and CDR2 YFSETQ. J lost 4 bases, V lost 4 bases, and 10 bases had no gene match. The CDR3 spans 15 residues. The CDR3 loop is CASSPRQGLGYEQYF. In DNA, the CDR3 is TGCGCCAGCAGCCCGCGACAGGGGTTAGGATACGAGCAGTACTTC.

The genes are TRBV2 and TRBJ2-5, with 7 bases lining up with TRBD1. Per germline, CDR1 SNHLY and CDR2 FYNNEI. The V and J ends lost 5 bases and 7 bases, in that order; junction bases with no gene match: 7. CDR3 length: 13 residues. CDR3 region: CASSPTGEGTQYF. The CDR3 region has the DNA TGTGCCAGCAGTCCTACAGGGGAAGGGACCCAGTACTTC.

The V and J genes are TRBV3-1 and TRBJ2-2; 9 bases are a match to TRBD2. Germline CDR1 reads LGHDT; CDR2 reads YNNKEL (reference sequence). The V gene end was trimmed by 8 bases and the J gene end by 7 bases; junction bases not matched to a gene: 17. The CDR3 has 17 amino acids. CDR3 in DNA: TGTGCCAGCCGAAATAGCGCTAGCGGGATACATGGCGGGGAGCTGTTTTTT. It encodes CASRNSASGIHGGELFF.

This clonotype occurred a few times. This chain connects TRBV9 to TRBJ2-3, with D unresolved. The V end was cut by 2 bases, the J end by 3 bases, with 4 bases between. Germline loops: CDR1 SGDLS, CDR2 YYNGEE. This CDR3 spans 12 amino acids. CDR3 region: CASSVTTDTQYF. The CDR3 DNA reads as TGTGCCAGCAGCGTCACGACAGATACGCAGTATTTT.

This clonotype has only a few counts. The V call is TRBV7-9, the J call TRBJ2-7; D not resolved. V lost 5 bases and J lost 6, with 17 bases in between. Germline assignment: CDR1 SEHNR and CDR2 FQNEAQ (reference sequence). CDR3 size: 14 residues. The CDR3 sequence: CASSRQDGAFEQYF. The CDR3 region has the DNA TGTGCCAGCAGCCGGCAGGATGGCGCCTTCGAGCAGTACTTC.

This clonotype was found a few times. The genes are TRBV7-9 and TRBJ2-3, with a tentative D call TRBD2 (5 bases). The CDR3 is made up of 12 amino acids. From germline, CDR1 is SEHNR and CDR2 FQNEAQ (reference sequence). The germline V and J ends were trimmed by 5 bases and 10 bases, with 13 bases remaining between them. The CDR3 DNA sequence: TGTGCCAGCAGCCTCACCTCGGAGGCGCAGTATTTT. Translated: CASSLTSEAQYF.

In this sample, this clonotype turned up a few times. The rearrangement links TRBV5-1 to TRBJ2-7; a possible D gene is TRBD2 (5 bases). The CDR3 has 16 residues. From germline, CDR1 is SGHRS and CDR2 YFSETQ. V was cut by 4 bases and J by 3 bases, with 20 bases left in between. The CDR3 sequence: CASSGSPLREYYEQYF. CDR3 DNA sequence: TGCGCCAGCAGCGGCTCCCCCCTAAGGGAGTACTACGAGCAGTACTTC.

This clonotype has a handful of counts. This chain links TRBV6-1 with TRBJ2-1; the match to TRBD2 covers 9 bases. CDR3 size: 15 residues. Trimming at V came to 2 bases and at J to 2 bases, leaving 1 base not matched to a gene. The germline V gene has CDR1 MNHNS and CDR2 SASEGT. The CDR3 protein is CASSELAGPYNEQFF. CDR3 bases: TGTGCCAGCAGTGAACTAGCGGGGCCCTACAATGAGCAGTTCTTC.

This clonotype was found many times. The J gene is TRBJ2-1, the V gene TRBV5-1, with D uncertain. Trimming removed 4 bases from V and 12 bases from J, with 14 bases in between. This CDR3 is 12 amino acids long. Per the germline V gene, CDR1 is SGHRS and CDR2 is YFSETQ. CDR3 in amino acids: CASSPQYGVQFF. CDR3 bases: TGCGCCAGCAGCCCCCAGTATGGCGTGCAGTTCTTC.